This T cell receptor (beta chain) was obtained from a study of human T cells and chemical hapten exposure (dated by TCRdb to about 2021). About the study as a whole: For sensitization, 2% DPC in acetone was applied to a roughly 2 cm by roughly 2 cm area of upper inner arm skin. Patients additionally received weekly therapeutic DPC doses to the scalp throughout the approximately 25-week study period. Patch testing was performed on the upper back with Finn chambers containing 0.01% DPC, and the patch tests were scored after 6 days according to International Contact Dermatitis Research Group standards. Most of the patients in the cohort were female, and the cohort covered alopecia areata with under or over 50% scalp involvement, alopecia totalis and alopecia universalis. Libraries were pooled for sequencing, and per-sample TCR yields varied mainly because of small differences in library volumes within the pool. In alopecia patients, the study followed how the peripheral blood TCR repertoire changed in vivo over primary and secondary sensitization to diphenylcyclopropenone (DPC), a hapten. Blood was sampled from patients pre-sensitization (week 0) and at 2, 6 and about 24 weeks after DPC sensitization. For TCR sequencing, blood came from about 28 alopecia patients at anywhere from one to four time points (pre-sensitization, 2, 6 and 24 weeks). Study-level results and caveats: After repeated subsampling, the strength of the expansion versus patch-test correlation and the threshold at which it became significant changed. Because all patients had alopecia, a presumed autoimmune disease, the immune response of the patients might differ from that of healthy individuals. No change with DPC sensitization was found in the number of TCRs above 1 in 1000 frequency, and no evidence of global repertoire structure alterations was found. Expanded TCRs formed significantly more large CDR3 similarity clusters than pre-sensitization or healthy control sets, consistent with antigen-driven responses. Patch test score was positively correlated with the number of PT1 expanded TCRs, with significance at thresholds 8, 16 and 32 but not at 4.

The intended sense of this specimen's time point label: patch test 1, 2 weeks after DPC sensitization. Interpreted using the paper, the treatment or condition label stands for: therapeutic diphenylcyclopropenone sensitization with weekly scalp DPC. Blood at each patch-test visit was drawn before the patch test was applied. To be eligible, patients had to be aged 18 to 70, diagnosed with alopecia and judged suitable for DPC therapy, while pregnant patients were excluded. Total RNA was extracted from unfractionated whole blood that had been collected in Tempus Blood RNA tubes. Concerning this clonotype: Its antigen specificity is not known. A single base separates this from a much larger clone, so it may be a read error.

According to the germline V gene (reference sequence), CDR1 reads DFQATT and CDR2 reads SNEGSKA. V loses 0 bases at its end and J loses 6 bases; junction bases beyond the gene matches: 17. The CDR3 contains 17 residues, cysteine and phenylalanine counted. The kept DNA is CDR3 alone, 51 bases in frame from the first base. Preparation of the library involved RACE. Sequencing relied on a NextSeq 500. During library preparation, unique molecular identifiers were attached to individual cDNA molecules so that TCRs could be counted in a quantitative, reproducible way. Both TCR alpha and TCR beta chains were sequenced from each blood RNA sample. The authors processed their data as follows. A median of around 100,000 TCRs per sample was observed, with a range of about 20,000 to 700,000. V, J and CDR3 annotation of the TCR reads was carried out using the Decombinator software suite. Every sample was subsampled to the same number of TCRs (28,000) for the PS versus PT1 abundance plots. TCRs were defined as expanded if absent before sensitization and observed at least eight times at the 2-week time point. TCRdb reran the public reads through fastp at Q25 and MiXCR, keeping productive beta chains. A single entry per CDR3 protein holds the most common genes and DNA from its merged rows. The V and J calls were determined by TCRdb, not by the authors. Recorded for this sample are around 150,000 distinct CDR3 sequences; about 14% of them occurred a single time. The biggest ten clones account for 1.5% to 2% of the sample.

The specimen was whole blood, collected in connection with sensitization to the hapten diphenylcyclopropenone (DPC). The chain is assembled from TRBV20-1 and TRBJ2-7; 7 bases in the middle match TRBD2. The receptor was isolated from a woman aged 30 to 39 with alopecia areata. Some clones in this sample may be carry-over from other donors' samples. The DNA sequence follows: TGCAGTGCTAGAGATTACGGGCTAGCGGAAGTGCCGGGCGAGCAGTACTTC. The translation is CSARDYGLAEVPGEQYF.